The sequence of this T cell receptor (beta chain) was determined in a study of human T cells and chemical hapten exposure. Stated time point: patch test 3, about 24 weeks after DPC sensitization. The sample's treatment: therapeutic diphenylcyclopropenone sensitization with weekly scalp DPC. Total RNA was isolated from whole blood that had not been fractionated. Many counts were recorded for this clonotype. Per the original data handling: With a range of roughly 23,224 to 690,600, the median per sample was about 87,000 TCRs. Each CDR3 protein is one row after TCRdb ran MiXCR on the RACE reads. In this record, the V and J calls reflect TCRdb's handling and not the investigators' own analysis. Found here are almost 40,000 distinct CDR3 sequences, more than 8% of them singletons; the top ten hold roughly 25%. CDR3 size: 14 residues. From germline, CDR1 is DFQATT and CDR2 SNEGSKA (reference sequence). The V gene end was trimmed by 6 bases and the J gene end by 8 bases; junction bases not matched to a gene: 13.

This clonotype was sampled from a man aged 45-60 years with alopecia areata. Some clones in this sample may be carry-over from other donors' samples. This rearrangement joins TRBV20-1 to TRBJ2-1; TRBD2 aligns across 7 bases. The sequencing used whole blood, collected in connection with sensitization to the hapten diphenylcyclopropenone (DPC). The DNA for the CDR3 is TGCAGTGCCAAAACCCCCGGGGGGAGGGATGAGCAGTTCTTC. Translated, it gives CSAKTPGGRDEQFF.